The clone carrying this TCR beta chain was detected ten times or more. Its antigen is as yet unknown. TCRdb itself ran the PCR reads through MiXCR, one entry per CDR3 protein. Among 38,000 or so distinct CDR3 sequences listed, under 20% were seen once. The data are from a study of molecular identifiers for immune sequencing clone quantification. Study as a whole: Replicates partitioned RNA from roughly 20,000 or 100,000 naive CD8 cells into five parts, sequencing four.

The V end lost 0 bases, the J end lost 3 bases, and 15 bases lay between the germline ends. This CDR3 is 17 amino acids long. Germline values: CDR1 SGDLS, CDR2 YYNGEE. Overall study findings and caveats: Among 950,000 to 1,000,000 naive cells, as was reported, spiked Jurkat TCR RNA from one cell was detectable. In cases of identical TCR molecules sharing a barcode, highly expanded clone sizes could be underestimated.

Sorting selected naive CD8 T cells with a CD8+CD4-CCR7+CD45RA+ phenotype. V usage is TRBV9 and J usage is TRBJ2-2; D remains unclear. The source of this sequence is a human donor in good health. Some libraries in this study had Jurkat cell RNA spiked in. Material: naive CD8+ T cells from blood, with Jurkat cell RNA spiked in. Subset meaning: FACS-sorted CD8+CD4-CCR7+CD45RA+ naive T cells. CDR3 sequence reads: CASSVAVDRVHTGELFF. CDR3 in DNA: TGTGCCAGCAGCGTAGCGGTCGATCGGGTACACACCGGGGAGCTGTTTTTT.